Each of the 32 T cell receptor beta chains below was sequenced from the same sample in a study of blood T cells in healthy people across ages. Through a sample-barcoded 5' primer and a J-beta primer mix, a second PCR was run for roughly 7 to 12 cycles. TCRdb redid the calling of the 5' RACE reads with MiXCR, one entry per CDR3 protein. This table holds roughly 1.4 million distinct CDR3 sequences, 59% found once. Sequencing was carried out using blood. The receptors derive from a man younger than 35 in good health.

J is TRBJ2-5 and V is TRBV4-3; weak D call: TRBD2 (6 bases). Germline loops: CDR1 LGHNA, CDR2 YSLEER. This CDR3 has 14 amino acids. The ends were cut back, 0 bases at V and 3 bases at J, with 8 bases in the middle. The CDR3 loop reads CASSQDVAEETQYF. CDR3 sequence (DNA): TGCGCCAGCAGCCAAGATGTAGCGGAAGAGACCCAGTACTTC.

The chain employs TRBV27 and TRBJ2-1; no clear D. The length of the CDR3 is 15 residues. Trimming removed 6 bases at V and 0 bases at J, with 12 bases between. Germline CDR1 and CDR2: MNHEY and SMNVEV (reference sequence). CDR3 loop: CASSRIGYSYNEQFF. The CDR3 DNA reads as TGTGCCAGCAGCCGGATTGGGTACTCCTACAATGAGCAGTTCTTC.

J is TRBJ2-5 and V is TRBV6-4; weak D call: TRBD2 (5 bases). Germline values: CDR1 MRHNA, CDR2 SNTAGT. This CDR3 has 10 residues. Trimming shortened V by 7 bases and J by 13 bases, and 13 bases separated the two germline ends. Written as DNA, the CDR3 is TGTGCCAGCAAGGGAGTGGAGATGTACTTC. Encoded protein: CASKGVEMYF.

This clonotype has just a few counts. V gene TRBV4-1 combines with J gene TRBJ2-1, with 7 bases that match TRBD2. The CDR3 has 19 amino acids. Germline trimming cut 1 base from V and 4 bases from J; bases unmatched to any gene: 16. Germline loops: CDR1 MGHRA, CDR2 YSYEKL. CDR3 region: CASSQAPLGASGPYNEQFF. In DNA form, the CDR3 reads TGCGCCAGCAGCCAAGCTCCCCTTGGGGCTAGCGGTCCTTACAATGAGCAGTTCTTC.

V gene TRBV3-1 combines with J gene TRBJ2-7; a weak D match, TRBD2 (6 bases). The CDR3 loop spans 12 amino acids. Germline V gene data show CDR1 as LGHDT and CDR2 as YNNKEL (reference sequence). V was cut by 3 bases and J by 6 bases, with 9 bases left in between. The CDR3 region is CASSQAGLEQYF. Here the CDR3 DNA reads TGTGCCAGCAGCCAGGCGGGGCTCGAGCAGTACTTC.

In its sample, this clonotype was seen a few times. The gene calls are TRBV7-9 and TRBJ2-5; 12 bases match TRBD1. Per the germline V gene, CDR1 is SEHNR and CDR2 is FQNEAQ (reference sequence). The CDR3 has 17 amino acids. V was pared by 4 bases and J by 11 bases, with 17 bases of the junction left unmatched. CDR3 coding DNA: TGTGCCAGCAGCTCTACCCTCGGGACAGGGGGCTACAATGAGCAGTACTTC. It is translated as CASSSTLGTGGYNEQYF.

CDR3 DNA sequence: TGTGCCACCAGCAGCCGGGACCAGTACGAGACCCAGTACTTC. It codes for CATSSRDQYETQYF. The J gene is TRBJ2-5, the V gene TRBV15, with D possibly called TRBD1 or TRBD2 (5 bases each). CDR3 size: 14 residues. Per the germline V gene, CDR1 is LNHNV and CDR2 is YYDKDF (reference sequence). Trimming took off 3 bases at V and 5 bases at J, with 13 bases between the two ends. Drawing the rest from reference TRBV15 and TRBJ2-5, the complete variable domain is DAMVIQNPRYQVTQFGKPVTLSCSQTLNHNVMYWYQQKSSQAPKLLFHYYDKDFNNEADTPDNFQSRRPNTSFCFLDIRSPGLGDTAMYLCATSSRDQYETQYFGPGTRLLVL.

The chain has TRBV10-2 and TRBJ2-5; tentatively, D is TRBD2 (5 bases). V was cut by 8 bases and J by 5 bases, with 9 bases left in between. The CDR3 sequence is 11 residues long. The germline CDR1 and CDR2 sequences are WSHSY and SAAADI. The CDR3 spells CASEAAETQYF. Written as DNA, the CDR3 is TGCGCCAGCGAAGCGGCGGAGACCCAGTACTTC.

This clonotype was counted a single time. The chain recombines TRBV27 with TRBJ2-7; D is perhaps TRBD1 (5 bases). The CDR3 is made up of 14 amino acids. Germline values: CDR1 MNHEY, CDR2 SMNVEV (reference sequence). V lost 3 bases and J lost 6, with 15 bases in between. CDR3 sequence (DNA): TGTGCCAGCAGTTTTCAGGGCGTATCTTCCGAGCAGTACTTC. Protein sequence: CASSFQGVSSEQYF.

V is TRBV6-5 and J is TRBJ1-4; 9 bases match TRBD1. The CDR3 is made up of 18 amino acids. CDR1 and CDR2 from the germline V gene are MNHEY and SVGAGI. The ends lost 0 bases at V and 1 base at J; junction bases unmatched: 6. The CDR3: CASSYSIPTGGTNEKLFF. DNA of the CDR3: TGTGCCAGCAGTTACTCGATTCCGACAGGGGGAACTAATGAAAAACTGTTTTTT.

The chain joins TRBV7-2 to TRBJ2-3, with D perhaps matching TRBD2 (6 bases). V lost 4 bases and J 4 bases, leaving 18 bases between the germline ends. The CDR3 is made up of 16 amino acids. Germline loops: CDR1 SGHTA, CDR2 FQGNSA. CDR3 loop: CASSSRTKVEADTQYF. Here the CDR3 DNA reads TGTGCCAGCAGCTCGAGGACTAAGGTAGAGGCAGATACGCAGTATTTT.

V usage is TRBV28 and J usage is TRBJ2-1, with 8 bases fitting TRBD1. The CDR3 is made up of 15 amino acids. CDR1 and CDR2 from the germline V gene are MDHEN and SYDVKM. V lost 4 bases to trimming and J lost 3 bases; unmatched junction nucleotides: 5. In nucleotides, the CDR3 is TGTGCCAGCAGTTATACCGGGACAGGCTACAATGAGCAGTTCTTC. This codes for CASSYTGTGYNEQFF.

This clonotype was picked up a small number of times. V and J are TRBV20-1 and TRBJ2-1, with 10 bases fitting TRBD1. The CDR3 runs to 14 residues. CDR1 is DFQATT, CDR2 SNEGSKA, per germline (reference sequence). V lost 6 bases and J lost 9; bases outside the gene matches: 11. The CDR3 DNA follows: TGCAGTGCCCCCCCGGGACAGGGGATGAGTGAGCAGTTCTTC. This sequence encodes CSAPPGQGMSEQFF.

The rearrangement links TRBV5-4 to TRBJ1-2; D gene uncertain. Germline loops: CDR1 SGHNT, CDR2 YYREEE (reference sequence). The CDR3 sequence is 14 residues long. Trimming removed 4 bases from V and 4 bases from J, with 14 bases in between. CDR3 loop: CASSTDGNLYGYTF. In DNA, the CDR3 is TGTGCCAGCAGCACGGACGGAAACCTCTATGGCTACACCTTC.

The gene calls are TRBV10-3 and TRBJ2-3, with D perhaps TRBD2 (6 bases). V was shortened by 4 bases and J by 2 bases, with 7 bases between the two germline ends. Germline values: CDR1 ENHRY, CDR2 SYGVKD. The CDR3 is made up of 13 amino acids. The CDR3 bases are TGTGCCATCAGTGCGGACTACACAGATACGCAGTATTTT. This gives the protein CAISADYTDTQYF.

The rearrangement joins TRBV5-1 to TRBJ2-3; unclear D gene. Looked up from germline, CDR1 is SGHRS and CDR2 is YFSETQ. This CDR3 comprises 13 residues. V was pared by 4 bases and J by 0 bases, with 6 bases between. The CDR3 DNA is TGCGCCAGCAGCGATCCTAGCACAGATACGCAGTATTTT. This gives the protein CASSDPSTDTQYF.

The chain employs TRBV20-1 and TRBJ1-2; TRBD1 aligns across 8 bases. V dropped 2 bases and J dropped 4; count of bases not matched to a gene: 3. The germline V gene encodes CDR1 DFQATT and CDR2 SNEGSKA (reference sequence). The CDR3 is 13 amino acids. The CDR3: CSARQGAVYGYTF. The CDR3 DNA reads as TGCAGTGCTAGACAGGGGGCCGTCTATGGCTACACCTTC.

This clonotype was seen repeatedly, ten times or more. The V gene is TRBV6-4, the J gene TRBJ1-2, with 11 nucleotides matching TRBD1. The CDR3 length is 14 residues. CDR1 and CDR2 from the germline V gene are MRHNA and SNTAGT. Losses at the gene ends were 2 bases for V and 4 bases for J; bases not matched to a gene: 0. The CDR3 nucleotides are TGTGCCAGCAGTGACGGGACAGGGGGCTATGGCTACACCTTC. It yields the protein CASSDGTGGYGYTF.

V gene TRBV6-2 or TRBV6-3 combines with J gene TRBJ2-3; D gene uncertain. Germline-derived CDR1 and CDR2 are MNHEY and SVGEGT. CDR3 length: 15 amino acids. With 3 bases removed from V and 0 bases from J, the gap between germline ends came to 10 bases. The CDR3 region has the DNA TGTGCCAGCAGTTATTGGGGTCGTAGCACAGATACGCAGTATTTT. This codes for CASSYWGRSTDTQYF.

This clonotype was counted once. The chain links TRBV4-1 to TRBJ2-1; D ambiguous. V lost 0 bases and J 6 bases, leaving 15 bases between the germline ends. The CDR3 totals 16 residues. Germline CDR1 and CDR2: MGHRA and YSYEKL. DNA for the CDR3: TGCGCCAGCAGCCAAGAAAAGGGCTATTTATCCAATGAGCAGTTCTTC. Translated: CASSQEKGYLSNEQFF.

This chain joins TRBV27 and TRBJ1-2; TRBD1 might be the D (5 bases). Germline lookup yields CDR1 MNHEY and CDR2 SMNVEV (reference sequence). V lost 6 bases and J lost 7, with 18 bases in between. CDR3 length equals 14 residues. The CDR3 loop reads CASRSLQGGGGYTF. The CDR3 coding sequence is TGTGCCAGCAGAAGCCTCCAGGGTGGAGGTGGCTACACCTTC.

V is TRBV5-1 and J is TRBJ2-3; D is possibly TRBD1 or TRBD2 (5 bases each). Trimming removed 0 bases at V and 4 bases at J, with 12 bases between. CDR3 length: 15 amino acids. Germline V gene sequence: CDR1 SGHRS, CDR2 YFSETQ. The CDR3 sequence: CASSLVFGTPDTQYF. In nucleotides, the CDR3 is TGCGCCAGCAGCTTGGTCTTTGGGACCCCAGATACGCAGTATTTT.

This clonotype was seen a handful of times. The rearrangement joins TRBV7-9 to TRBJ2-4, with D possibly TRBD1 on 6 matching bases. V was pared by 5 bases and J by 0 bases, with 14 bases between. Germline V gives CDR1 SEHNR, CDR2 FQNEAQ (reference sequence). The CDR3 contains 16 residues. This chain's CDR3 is CASSTTGSLAKNIQYF. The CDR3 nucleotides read TGTGCCAGCAGCACAACAGGGAGTCTAGCCAAAAACATTCAGTACTTC.

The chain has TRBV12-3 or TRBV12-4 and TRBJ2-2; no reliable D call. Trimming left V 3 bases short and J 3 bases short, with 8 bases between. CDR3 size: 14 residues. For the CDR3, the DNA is TGTGCCAGCAGTTTGGGTTTTGACACCGGGGAGCTGTTTTTT. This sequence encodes CASSLGFDTGELFF.

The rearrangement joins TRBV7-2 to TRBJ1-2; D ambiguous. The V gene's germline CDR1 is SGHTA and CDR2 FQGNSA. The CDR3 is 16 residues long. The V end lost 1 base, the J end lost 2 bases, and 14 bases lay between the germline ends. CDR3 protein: CASSLDQPGENYGYTF. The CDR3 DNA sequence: TGTGCCAGCAGCTTAGACCAGCCAGGAGAGAACTATGGCTACACCTTC.

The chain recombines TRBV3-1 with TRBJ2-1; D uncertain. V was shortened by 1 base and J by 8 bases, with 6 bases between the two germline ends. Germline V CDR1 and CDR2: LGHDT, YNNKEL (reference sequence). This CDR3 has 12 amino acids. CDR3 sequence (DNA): TGTGCCAGCAGCCAAGGTCCCCATGAGCAGTTCTTC. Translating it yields CASSQGPHEQFF.

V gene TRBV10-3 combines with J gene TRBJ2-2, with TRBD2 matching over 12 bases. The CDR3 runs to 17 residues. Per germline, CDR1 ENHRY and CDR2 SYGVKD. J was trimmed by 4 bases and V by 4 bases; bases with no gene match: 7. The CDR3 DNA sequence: TGTGCCATCAGTGCCCTAGCGGGGGGGCTGGGCACCGGGGAGCTGTTTTTT. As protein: CAISALAGGLGTGELFF.

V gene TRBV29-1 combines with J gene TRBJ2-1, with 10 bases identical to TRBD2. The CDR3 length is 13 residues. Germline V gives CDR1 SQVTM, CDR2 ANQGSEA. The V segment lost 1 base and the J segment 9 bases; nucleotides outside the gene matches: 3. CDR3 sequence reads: CSVEGLAGVEQFF. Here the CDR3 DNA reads TGCAGCGTTGAAGGGCTAGCGGGAGTTGAGCAGTTCTTC.

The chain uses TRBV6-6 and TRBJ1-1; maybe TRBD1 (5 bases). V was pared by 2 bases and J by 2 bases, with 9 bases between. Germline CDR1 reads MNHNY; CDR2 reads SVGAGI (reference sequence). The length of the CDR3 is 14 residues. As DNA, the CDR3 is TGTGCCAGCAGTTACCGGGGGGGAAACACTGAAGCTTTCTTT. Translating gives CASSYRGGNTEAFF.

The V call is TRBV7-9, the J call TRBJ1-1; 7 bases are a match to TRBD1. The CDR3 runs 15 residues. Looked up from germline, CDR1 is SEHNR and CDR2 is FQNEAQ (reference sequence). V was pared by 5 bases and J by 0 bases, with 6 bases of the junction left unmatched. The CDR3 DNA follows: TGTGCCAGCAGCACACAGGGGACCTTGAACACTGAAGCTTTCTTT. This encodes CASSTQGTLNTEAFF.

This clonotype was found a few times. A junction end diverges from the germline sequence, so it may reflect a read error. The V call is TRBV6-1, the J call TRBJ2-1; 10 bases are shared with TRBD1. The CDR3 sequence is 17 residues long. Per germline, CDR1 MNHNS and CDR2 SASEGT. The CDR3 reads CASSDLPPGQGIDEQFF. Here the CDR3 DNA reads TGTGCTAGCAGTGACCTGCCCCCGGGACAGGGGATCGATGAGCAGTTCTTC.

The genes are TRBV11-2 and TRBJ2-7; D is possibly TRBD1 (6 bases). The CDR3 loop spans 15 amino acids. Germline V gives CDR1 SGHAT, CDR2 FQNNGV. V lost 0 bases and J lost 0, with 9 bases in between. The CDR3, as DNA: TGTGCCAGCAGCTTAGAGCTAGGGGGCTCCTACGAGCAGTACTTC. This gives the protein CASSLELGGSYEQYF.